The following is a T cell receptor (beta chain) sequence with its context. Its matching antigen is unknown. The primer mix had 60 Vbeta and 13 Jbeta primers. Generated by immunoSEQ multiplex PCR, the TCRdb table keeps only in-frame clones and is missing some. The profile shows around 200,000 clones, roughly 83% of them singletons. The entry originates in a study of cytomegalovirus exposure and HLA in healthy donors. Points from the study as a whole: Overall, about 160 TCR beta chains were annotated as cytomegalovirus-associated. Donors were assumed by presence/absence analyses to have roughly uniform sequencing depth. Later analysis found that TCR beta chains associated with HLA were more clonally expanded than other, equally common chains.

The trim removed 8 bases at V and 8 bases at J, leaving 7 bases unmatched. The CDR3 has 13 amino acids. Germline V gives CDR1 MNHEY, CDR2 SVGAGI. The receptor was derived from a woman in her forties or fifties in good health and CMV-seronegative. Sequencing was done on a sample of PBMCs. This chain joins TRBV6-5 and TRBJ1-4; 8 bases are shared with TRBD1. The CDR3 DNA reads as TGTGCCAGCGGACGGGACAGGAGAGAAAAACTGTTTTTT. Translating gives CASGRDRREKLFF.